This T cell receptor (beta chain) appears in the sequencing data of a study of OX40 agonist ivuxolimab in advanced cancers. Study-level background: Hepatocellular carcinoma, melanoma, renal cell or head and neck cancer was diagnosed in the dose-escalation patients. Among those enrolled, mean age was about 60 years (range about 23 to 90) and 70% to 85% were male. Allowance was made for prior anti-PD-1, anti-PD-L1 or anti-CTLA-4 therapy, and about 40% had some. Study-level findings and limits: In general, CD8+ T cells held more expanded clones than CD4+ did, on average.

The germline gives CDR1 SGHTA, CDR2 FQGNSA. This CDR3 spans 15 amino acids. The J segment lost 2 bases and the V segment lost 7 bases, leaving 7 bases of the junction unmatched. This clone has only one observation. Its target is unknown. The assay was immunoSEQ multiplex PCR, and TCRdb's table has in-frame clones only and misses some. The repertoire holds 60,000 to 75,000 clones, 80% to 90% seen once, with 0.7% to 1% in the top ten. The chain links TRBV7-2 to TRBJ2-3, with TRBD2 matching 9 bases. The sequence was obtained from an adult with an advanced solid tumor such as melanoma, head and neck, liver or kidney cancer. The material was CD4+ or CD8+ T cells sorted from blood, obtained in a trial of the OX40 agonist ivuxolimab. The chain's CDR3 is CASTPSGVTTDTQYF. DNA for the CDR3: TGTGCCAGCACCCCTAGCGGGGTTACCACAGATACGCAGTATTTT.